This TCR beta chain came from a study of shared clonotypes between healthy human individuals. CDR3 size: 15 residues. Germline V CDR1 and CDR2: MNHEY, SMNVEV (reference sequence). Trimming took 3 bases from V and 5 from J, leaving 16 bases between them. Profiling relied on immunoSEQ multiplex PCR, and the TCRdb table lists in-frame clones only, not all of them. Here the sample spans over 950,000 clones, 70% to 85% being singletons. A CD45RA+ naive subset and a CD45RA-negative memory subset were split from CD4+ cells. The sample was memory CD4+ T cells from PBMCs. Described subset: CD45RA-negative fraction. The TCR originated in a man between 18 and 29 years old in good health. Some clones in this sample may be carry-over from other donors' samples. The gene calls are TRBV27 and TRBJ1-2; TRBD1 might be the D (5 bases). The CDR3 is CASSLWGGEGYGYTF. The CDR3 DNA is TGTGCCAGCAGTTTGTGGGGCGGAGAAGGATATGGCTACACCTTC.